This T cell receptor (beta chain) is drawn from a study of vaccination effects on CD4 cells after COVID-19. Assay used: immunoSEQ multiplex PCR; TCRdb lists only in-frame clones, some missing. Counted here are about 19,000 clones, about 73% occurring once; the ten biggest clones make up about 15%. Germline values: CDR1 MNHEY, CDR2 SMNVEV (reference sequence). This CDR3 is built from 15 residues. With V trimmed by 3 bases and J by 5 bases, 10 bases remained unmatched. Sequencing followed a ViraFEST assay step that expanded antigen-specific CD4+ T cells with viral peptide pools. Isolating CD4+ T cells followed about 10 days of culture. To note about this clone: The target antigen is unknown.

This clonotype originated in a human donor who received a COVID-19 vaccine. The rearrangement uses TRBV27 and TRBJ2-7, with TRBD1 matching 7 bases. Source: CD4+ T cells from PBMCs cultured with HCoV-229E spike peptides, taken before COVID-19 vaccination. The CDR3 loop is CASSFRGVRGNEQYF. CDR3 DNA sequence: TGTGCCAGCAGTTTTCGAGGCGTCAGGGGGAACGAGCAGTACTTC.